This T cell receptor beta chain came from a study of OX40 agonist ivuxolimab in advanced cancers. Germline V CDR1 and CDR2: GTSNPN, SVGIG (reference sequence). The CDR3 is 12 residues long. The V end was cut by 7 bases, the J end by 8 bases, with 17 bases between. Assay used: immunoSEQ multiplex PCR; TCRdb lists only in-frame clones, some missing. This sample has some 79,000 clones, with more than 85% found just once. The material sequenced was CD4+ or CD8+ T cells sorted from blood, taken in a trial of the OX40 agonist ivuxolimab. The chain joins TRBV30 to TRBJ1-2; D perhaps matches TRBD1 (5 bases). This TCR was sampled from an adult with an advanced solid tumor such as melanoma, head and neck, liver or kidney cancer. The CDR3 is CASSGTTTGYTF. Here the CDR3 DNA reads TGTGCCTCCTCCGGGACGACAACAGGCTACACCTTC. Based on the CDR3 plus reference TRBV30 and TRBJ1-2, the full variable domain is SQTIHQWPATLVQPVGSPLSLECTVEGTSNPNLYWYRQAAGRGLQLLFYSVGIGQISSEVPQNLSASRPQDRQFILSSKKLLLSDSGFYLCASSGTTTGYTFGSGTRLTVV.